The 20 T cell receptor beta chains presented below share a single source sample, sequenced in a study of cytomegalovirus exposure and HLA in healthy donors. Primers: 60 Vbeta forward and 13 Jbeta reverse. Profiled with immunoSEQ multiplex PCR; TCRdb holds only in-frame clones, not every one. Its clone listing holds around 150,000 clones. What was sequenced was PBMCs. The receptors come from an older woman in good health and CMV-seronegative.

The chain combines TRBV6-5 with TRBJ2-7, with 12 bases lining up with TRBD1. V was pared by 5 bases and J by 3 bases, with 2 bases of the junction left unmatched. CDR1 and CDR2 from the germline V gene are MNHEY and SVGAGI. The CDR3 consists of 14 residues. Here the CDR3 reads CASSGDRGLYEQYF. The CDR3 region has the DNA TGTGCCAGCAGTGGGGACAGGGGGCTCTACGAGCAGTACTTC.

The DNA for the CDR3 is TGTGCCACCTGGACAGGGGGTAACACTGAAGCTTTCTTT. This sequence encodes CATWTGGNTEAFF. The J gene is TRBJ1-1, the V gene TRBV25-1; 10 positions match TRBD1. Germline V gives CDR1 MGHDK, CDR2 SYGVNS. This CDR3 comprises 13 residues. J lost 2 bases, V lost 10 bases, and 4 bases had no gene match.

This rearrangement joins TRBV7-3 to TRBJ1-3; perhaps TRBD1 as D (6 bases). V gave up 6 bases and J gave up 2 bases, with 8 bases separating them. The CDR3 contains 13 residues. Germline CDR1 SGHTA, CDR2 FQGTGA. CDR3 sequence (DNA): TGTGCCAGCAGAGCAGGGGCTGGAAACACCATATATTTT. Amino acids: CASRAGAGNTIYF.

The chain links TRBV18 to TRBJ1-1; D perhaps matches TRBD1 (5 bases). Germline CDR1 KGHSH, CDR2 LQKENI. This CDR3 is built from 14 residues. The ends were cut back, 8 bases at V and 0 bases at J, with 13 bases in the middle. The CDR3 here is CASLGTPMNTEAFF. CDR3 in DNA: TGTGCCAGCCTGGGGACTCCTATGAACACTGAAGCTTTCTTT.

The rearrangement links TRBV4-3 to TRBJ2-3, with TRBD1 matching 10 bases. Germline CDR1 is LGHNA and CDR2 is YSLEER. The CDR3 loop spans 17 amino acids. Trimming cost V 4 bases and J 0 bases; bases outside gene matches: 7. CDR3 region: CASSLRVGQGSTDTQYF. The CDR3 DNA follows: TGCGCCAGCAGCCTGAGGGTGGGACAGGGGAGCACAGATACGCAGTATTTT.

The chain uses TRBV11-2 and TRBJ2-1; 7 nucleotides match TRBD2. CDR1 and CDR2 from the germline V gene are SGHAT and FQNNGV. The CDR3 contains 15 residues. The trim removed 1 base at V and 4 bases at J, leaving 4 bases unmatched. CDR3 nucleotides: TGTGCCAGCAGCTTAGGTGGGGGGGGTTACAATGAGCAGTTCTTC. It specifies CASSLGGGGYNEQFF. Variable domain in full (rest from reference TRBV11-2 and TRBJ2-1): EAGVAQSPRYKIIEKRQSVAFWCNPISGHATLYWYQQILGQGPKLLIQFQNNGVVDDSQLPKDRFSAERLKGVDSTLKIQPAKLEDSAVYLCASSLGGGGYNEQFFGPGTRLTVL.

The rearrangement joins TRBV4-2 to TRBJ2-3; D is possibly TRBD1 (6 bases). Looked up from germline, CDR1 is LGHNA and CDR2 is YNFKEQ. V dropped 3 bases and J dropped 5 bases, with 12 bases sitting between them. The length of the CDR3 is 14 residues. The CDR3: CASSQDRGGDTQYF. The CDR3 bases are TGTGCCAGCAGCCAGGATCGAGGGGGAGATACGCAGTATTTT.

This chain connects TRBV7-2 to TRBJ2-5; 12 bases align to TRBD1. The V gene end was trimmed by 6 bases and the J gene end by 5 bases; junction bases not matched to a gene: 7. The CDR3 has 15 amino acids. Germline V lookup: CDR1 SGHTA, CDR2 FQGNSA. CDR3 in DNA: TGTGCCAGCAGTTTTTTGGGGACAGGGGGCGAGACCCAGTACTTC. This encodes CASSFLGTGGETQYF.

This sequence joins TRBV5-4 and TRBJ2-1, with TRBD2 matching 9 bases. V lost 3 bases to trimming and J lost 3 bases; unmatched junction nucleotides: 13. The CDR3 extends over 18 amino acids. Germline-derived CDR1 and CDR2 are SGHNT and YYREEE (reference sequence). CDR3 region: CASSSYKSTSGVYNEQFF. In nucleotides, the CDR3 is TGTGCCAGCAGCTCCTACAAGTCGACTAGCGGAGTCTACAATGAGCAGTTCTTC.

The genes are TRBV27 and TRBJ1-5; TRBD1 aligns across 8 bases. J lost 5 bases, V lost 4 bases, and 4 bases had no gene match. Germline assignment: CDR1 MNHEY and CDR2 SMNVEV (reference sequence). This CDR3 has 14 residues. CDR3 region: CASSSDREYQPQHF. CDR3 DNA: TGTGCCAGCAGTTCGGACAGGGAATATCAGCCCCAGCATTTT.

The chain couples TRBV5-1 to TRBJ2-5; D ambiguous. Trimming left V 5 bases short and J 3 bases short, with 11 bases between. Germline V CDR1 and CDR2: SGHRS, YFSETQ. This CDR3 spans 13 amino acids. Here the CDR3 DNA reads TGCGCCAGCAGGGTAGGTCGGGAAGAGACCCAGTACTTC. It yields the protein CASRVGREETQYF.

As DNA, the CDR3 is TGTGCCAGCAGTGGCTACGACAGGGGAGAGACCCAGTACTTC. Translating it yields CASSGYDRGETQYF. The rearrangement uses TRBV6-1 and TRBJ2-5; 8 bases agree with TRBD1. The CDR3 runs 14 residues. Germline CDR1 reads MNHNS; CDR2 reads SASEGT. Germline trimming cut 4 bases from V and 4 bases from J; bases unmatched to any gene: 5.

CDR3 DNA sequence: TGCGCCAGCAGCTTGGGAGGGCTGGGTACTGAAGCTTTCTTT. Amino acid sequence: CASSLGGLGTEAFF. V gene TRBV5-1 combines with J gene TRBJ1-1, with unresolved D. CDR1 SGHRS and CDR2 YFSETQ come from the germline V gene. V lost 0 bases and J lost 5, with 11 bases in between. This CDR3 spans 14 amino acids. The full variable domain, with the rest looked up from reference TRBV5-1 and TRBJ1-1, is KAGVTQTPRYLIKTRGQQVTLSCSPISGHRSVSWYQQTPGQGLQFLFEYFSETQRNKGNFPGRFSGRQFSNSRSEMNVSTLELGDSALYLCASSLGGLGTEAFFGQGTRLTVV.

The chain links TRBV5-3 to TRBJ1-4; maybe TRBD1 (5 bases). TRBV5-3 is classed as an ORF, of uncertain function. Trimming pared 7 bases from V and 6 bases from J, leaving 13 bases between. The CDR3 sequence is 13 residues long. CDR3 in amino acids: CARRGKSDEKLFF. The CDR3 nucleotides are TGTGCCAGACGGGGGAAATCGGATGAAAAACTGTTTTTT.

The CDR3 region has the DNA TGCGCCAGCAGCACTCAGGGGATTGGAACTGAAGCTTTCTTT. Translating gives CASSTQGIGTEAFF. The chain couples TRBV5-1 to TRBJ1-1, with D perhaps matching TRBD1 (6 bases). V dropped 4 bases and J dropped 5 bases, with 15 bases sitting between them. The CDR3 length is 14 residues. Germline V gives CDR1 SGHRS, CDR2 YFSETQ.

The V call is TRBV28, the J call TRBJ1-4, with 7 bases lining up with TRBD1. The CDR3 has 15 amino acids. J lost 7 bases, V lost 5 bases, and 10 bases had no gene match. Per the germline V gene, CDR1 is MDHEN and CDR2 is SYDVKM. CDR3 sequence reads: CASSLTGSRREKLFF. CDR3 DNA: TGTGCCAGCAGTCTGACAGGGTCGCGGCGTGAAAAACTGTTTTTT.

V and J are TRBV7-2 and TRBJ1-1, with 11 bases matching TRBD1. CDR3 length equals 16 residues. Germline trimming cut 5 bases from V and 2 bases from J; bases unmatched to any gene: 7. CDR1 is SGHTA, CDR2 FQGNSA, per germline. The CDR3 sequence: CASSRTGGYLNTEAFF. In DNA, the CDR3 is TGTGCCAGCAGCCGGACAGGGGGCTACCTCAACACTGAAGCTTTCTTT.

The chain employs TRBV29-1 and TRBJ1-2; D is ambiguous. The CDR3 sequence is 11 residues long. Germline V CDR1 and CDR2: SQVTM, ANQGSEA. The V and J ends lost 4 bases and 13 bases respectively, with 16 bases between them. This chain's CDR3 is CSVGDAGFATF. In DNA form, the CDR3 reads TGCAGCGTTGGAGACGCAGGATTTGCCACCTTC.

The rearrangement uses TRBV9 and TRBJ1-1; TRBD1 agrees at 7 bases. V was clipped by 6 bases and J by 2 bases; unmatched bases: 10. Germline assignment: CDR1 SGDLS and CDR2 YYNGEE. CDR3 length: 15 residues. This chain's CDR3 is CASNSGQISNTEAFF. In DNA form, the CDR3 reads TGTGCCAGCAATTCGGGACAGATATCCAACACTGAAGCTTTCTTT.

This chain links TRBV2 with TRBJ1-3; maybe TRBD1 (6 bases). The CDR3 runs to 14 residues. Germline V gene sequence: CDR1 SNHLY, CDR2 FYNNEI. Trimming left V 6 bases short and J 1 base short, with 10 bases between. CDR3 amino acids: CASSSGTSGNTIYF. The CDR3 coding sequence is TGTGCCAGCAGCAGCGGGACATCTGGAAACACCATATATTTT.